Here is one T cell receptor beta chain with its context. These data are taken from a study of control samples from healthy donors and cancer patients. The CDR3 runs 15 residues. TCRdb's table, derived via immunoSEQ multiplex PCR, lists solely in-frame clones and lacks some. In the table there are 150,000 to 200,000 clones, about 90% of which are singletons. The sequence was obtained from a woman between 40 and 50 years old in good health. Sequenced: blood. The V call is TRBV12-2, the J call TRBJ1-6. TRBV12-2 is classified as a pseudogene. The DNA of the CDR3 is TGTGCAAGTCGCTTAGATCTCACTGGCAAGTCACCCCTCCACTTT. Its protein is CASRLDLTGKSPLHF.